One TCR beta chain is described in this entry. The data were obtained in a study of T cells in tuberculosis. Across the whole study: The T cells targeted glucose monomycolate, a mycobacterial lipid, via CD1B.

V dropped 8 bases and J dropped 1 base, with 15 bases sitting between them. Germline V gene lookup returns CDR1 MNHEY and CDR2 SMNVEV (reference sequence). The length of the CDR3 is 15 residues. Cells were sorted from thawed PBMC rested overnight and stained with GMM-loaded CD1B tetramer, viability dye and anti-CD3. C32 glucose monomycolate from Rhodococcus equi was loaded onto the CD1B tetramers. Some 95,000 tetramer-negative cells were sorted from each donor. No alpha-beta pairing information exists for these sequences. TCRdb keeps only in-frame clones here, not all; method: immunoSEQ multiplex PCR. The sample lists 85,000 to 100,000 clones, approximately 90% occurring once. Findings and caveats of the study: The stringent gate may have excluded weak CD1B-GMM tetramer binders.

This clonotype was sampled from an adult woman with latent tuberculosis. Sequencing was done on a sample of CD1b-GMM tetramer-negative cells sorted from PBMCs. The chain combines TRBV27 with TRBJ1-5; D is perhaps TRBD1 (6 bases). The CDR3 DNA is TGTGCCAGCGGCTTGGGGGCGTGGAGCAATCAGCCCCAGCATTTT. It specifies CASGLGAWSNQPQHF.